This entry lists 9 T cell receptor beta chains sequenced from one sample in a study of shared clonotypes between healthy human individuals. The method was immunoSEQ multiplex PCR; TCRdb's version includes in-frame clones alone and lacks a portion of them. The sample records roughly 2,500,000 clones, 80% to 95% being singletons. The sequencing input was naive CD4+ T cells from PBMCs. Subset indicated: CD45RA+ positively selected. The receptors were sampled from a man between 18 and 35 years old in good health. Some clones in this sample may be carry-over from other donors' samples.

The chain links TRBV5-1 to TRBJ2-7; 7 nucleotides match TRBD1. This CDR3 contains 12 residues. Germline values: CDR1 SGHRS, CDR2 YFSETQ. Trimming removed 0 bases from V and 9 bases from J; junction bases left unmatched: 3. The CDR3 is CASSLGDSPQYF. The CDR3, as DNA: TGCGCCAGCAGCTTGGGGGACAGCCCGCAGTACTTC. The full variable domain, its missing parts supplied by reference TRBV5-1 and TRBJ2-7, is KAGVTQTPRYLIKTRGQQVTLSCSPISGHRSVSWYQQTPGQGLQFLFEYFSETQRNKGNFPGRFSGRQFSNSRSEMNVSTLELGDSALYLCASSLGDSPQYFGPGTRLTVT.

The V call is TRBV7-2, the J call TRBJ2-1; 7 nucleotides match TRBD1. Losses at the gene ends were 2 bases for V and 8 bases for J; bases not matched to a gene: 12. The V gene's germline CDR1 is SGHTA and CDR2 FQGNSA. The CDR3 totals 16 residues. The CDR3 sequence: CASSLSLGQTIDEQFF. The CDR3 bases are TGTGCCAGCAGCTTATCTTTGGGACAGACTATCGATGAGCAGTTCTTC.

The gene calls are TRBV5-6 and TRBJ2-3, with TRBD1 matching 8 bases. In germline, CDR1 is SGHDT, CDR2 YYEEEE. There are 15 residues in the CDR3. The V and J ends lost 3 bases and 4 bases, in that order; junction bases with no gene match: 7. The CDR3, as DNA: TGTGCCAGCAGCTCCGGGACAGGTCGCGCAGATACGCAGTATTTT. Its translation: CASSSGTGRADTQYF.

The chain employs TRBV30 and TRBJ1-5; tentatively, D is TRBD1 (5 bases). Germline assignment: CDR1 GTSNPN and CDR2 SVGIG (reference sequence). The CDR3 length is 17 residues. V was shortened by 1 base and J by 2 bases, with 18 bases between the two germline ends. The CDR3 DNA follows: TGTGCCTGGAGTGGGGTTAATAGGGAAGGGGGCAATCAGCCCCAGCATTTT. Amino acid sequence: CAWSGVNREGGNQPQHF.

The V gene is TRBV5-1, the J gene TRBJ2-7; the D gene is possibly TRBD1 (6 bases). V gave up 8 bases and J gave up 1 base, with 19 bases separating them. This CDR3 is built from 15 residues. The V gene's germline CDR1 is SGHRS and CDR2 YFSETQ. Here the CDR3 reads CASRLRDTGSYEQYF. The DNA of the CDR3 is TGCGCCAGTCGCCTCCGGGACACCGGTTCCTACGAGCAGTACTTC.

The chain has TRBV19 and TRBJ2-7; TRBD2 matches 12 bases. This CDR3 region has 16 residues. V lost 6 bases to trimming and J lost 2 bases; unmatched junction nucleotides: 8. Per the germline V gene, CDR1 is LNHDA and CDR2 is SQIVND (reference sequence). This CDR3 is CASRETSGRQAYEQYF. In DNA, the CDR3 is TGTGCCAGTAGGGAAACTAGCGGGAGGCAAGCCTACGAGCAGTACTTC.

V gene TRBV18 combines with J gene TRBJ2-7, with D hard to call. V dropped 3 bases and J dropped 3 bases, with 12 bases sitting between them. This CDR3 region has 14 residues. The V gene's germline CDR1 is KGHSH and CDR2 LQKENI. The CDR3 nucleotides read TGTGCCAGCTCACCTATAGGGAACGACTACGAGCAGTACTTC. Protein sequence: CASSPIGNDYEQYF.

CDR3 loop: CASSELTGQETQYF. CDR3 nucleotide sequence: TGTGCCAGCAGTGAACTGACAGGACAAGAGACCCAGTACTTC. The chain has TRBV2 and TRBJ2-5; a possible D gene is TRBD1 (6 bases). Germline values: CDR1 SNHLY, CDR2 FYNNEI. V lost 2 bases and J lost 2, with 9 bases in between. The CDR3 loop spans 14 amino acids. Together with reference TRBV2 and TRBJ2-5, the CDR3 gives the full variable domain: EPEVTQTPSHQVTQMGQEVILRCVPISNHLYFYWYRQILGQKVEFLVSFYNNEISEKSEIFDDQFSVERPDGSNFTLKIRSTKLEDSAMYFCASSELTGQETQYFGPGTRLLVL.

This rearrangement joins TRBV11-2 to TRBJ2-1; 7 bases match TRBD1. CDR1 and CDR2 from the germline V gene are SGHAT and FQNNGV. This CDR3 comprises 16 residues. V shed 1 base, J shed 4 bases, and the junction held 7 bases outside the gene matches. CDR3 protein: CASSLASGGIYNEQFF. CDR3 DNA sequence: TGTGCCAGCAGCTTAGCTTCAGGGGGTATTTACAATGAGCAGTTCTTC.